This TCR beta chain was obtained from a study of blood T cell repertoires in COVID-19. About the research overall: The analysed material was cDNA or gDNA that came from T cells, B-cell-depleted T cells, or PBMCs.

Unmatched junction bases numbered 2, after V lost 5 bases and J lost 4 bases. Germline CDR1 reads SGHTA; CDR2 reads FQGTGA. The CDR3 loop spans 13 amino acids. Original processing notes: The assay estimated nucleated cells by amplifying reference gene primers. Profiled with immunoSEQ multiplex PCR; TCRdb holds only in-frame clones, not every one. D and trimming were read from the DNA, whereas the V and J calls and clone size are those reported in that table. The sample has around 340,000 clones, approximately 83% seen once; the top ten hold roughly 4%. Residents of about two dozen US areas, aged about 18 to 95 years, made up the participants.

Sequencing used PBMCs or T cells enriched from blood (not recorded which). The chain has TRBV7-3 and TRBJ2-5, with 9 bases fitting TRBD2. This receptor was taken from a woman in her forties with acute COVID-19. The CDR3 loop reads CASSLTSGETQYF. The CDR3 nucleotides read TGTGCCAGCAGCCTGACTAGCGGAGAGACCCAGTACTTC.